A single sample gave rise to the 14 T cell receptor beta chains below, sequenced in a study of blood T cell repertoires in COVID-19. TCRdb keeps only in-frame clones here, not all; method: immunoSEQ multiplex PCR. Of over 250,000 clones listed, 87% are singletons. Material: PBMCs or T cells enriched from blood (not recorded which). Receptor source: a woman between 18 and 30 years old who had recovered from COVID-19.

This clone was counted between two and nine times. The rearrangement joins TRBV3-1 (or the pseudogene TRBV3-2) to TRBJ2-4; 8 bases are shared with TRBD1. With 1 base clipped from V and 8 bases from J, the junction kept 7 bases outside the gene matches. This CDR3 region has 15 residues. Germline assignment: CDR1 LGHDT and CDR2 YNNKEL (reference sequence). The CDR3 sequence: CASSQGTGRMDIQYF. In nucleotides, the CDR3 is TGTGCCAGCAGCCAAGGGACAGGGAGGATGGACATTCAGTACTTC.

The V call is TRBV6-5, the J call TRBJ1-2, with 7 bases lining up with TRBD1. The germline CDR1 and CDR2 sequences are MNHEY and SVGAGI. V lost 6 bases and J lost 8; bases outside the gene matches: 6. The CDR3 length is 12 residues. For the CDR3, the DNA is TGTGCCAGCAGACAGGGGTTGTCGGGCTACACCTTC. The encoded protein is CASRQGLSGYTF.

The chain uses TRBV12-5 and TRBJ2-2; possibly TRBD2 for D (5 bases). Trimming cost V 1 base and J 5 bases, with 5 bases left between them. The germline CDR1 and CDR2 sequences are LGHNT and FRNRAP. The CDR3 has 13 residues. CDR3 residues: CASGLAGTGELFF. CDR3 DNA: TGTGCTAGTGGTTTGGCGGGAACCGGGGAGCTGTTTTTT.

V gene TRBV18 combines with J gene TRBJ2-7; 13 positions match TRBD2. V gave up 3 bases and J gave up 3 bases; unmatched junction bases: 2. This CDR3 spans 15 amino acids. Per the germline V gene, CDR1 is KGHSH and CDR2 is LQKENI. This CDR3 is CASSPGTSGVYEQYF. The DNA for the CDR3 is TGTGCCAGCTCACCTGGGACTAGCGGGGTCTACGAGCAGTACTTC.

The chain joins TRBV5-1 to TRBJ1-2; 9 positions agree with TRBD1. CDR1 is SGHRS, CDR2 YFSETQ, per germline. The CDR3 extends over 14 amino acids. Trimming took 3 bases from V and 6 from J; bases not matched to a gene: 6. The CDR3 sequence: CASSWRDREDGYTF. CDR3 nucleotides: TGCGCCAGCAGCTGGAGGGACAGGGAGGATGGCTACACCTTC.

The V gene is TRBV5-1, the J gene TRBJ1-6; D may be TRBD1 (5 bases). There are 14 residues in the CDR3. The V end lost 6 bases, the J end lost 9 bases, and 16 bases lay between the germline ends. The germline V gene encodes CDR1 SGHRS and CDR2 YFSETQ. CDR3 sequence reads: CASTPAGEASPLHF. The CDR3 DNA reads as TGCGCCAGCACCCCGGCGGGGGAGGCTTCACCCCTCCACTTT.

Only a few counts were recorded for this clone. This chain joins TRBV4-2 and TRBJ2-1; TRBD2 agrees at 8 bases. V lost 4 bases and J lost 4; bases outside the gene matches: 9. The CDR3 is made up of 16 amino acids. In germline, CDR1 is LGHNA, CDR2 YNFKEQ. Written as DNA, the CDR3 is TGTGCCAGCAGCCTTCAGGAGACGGGAGGGTACAATGAGCAGTTCTTC. Translating gives CASSLQETGGYNEQFF.

V is TRBV5-1 and J is TRBJ2-3, with 14 bases aligning to TRBD2. V shed 5 bases, J shed 5 bases, and the junction held 10 bases outside the gene matches. Germline V gives CDR1 SGHRS, CDR2 YFSETQ. CDR3 length equals 17 residues. Written as DNA, the CDR3 is TGCGCCAGCAGTTTGAATATGGGACTAGCGGGGGAAGATACGCAGTATTTT. Encoded protein: CASSLNMGLAGEDTQYF.

J is TRBJ1-3 and V is TRBV7-9; D is unresolved. The CDR3 sequence is 16 residues long. The V end lost 3 bases, the J end lost 0 bases, and 12 bases lay between the germline ends. Germline lookup yields CDR1 SEHNR and CDR2 FQNEAQ (reference sequence). In DNA form, the CDR3 reads TGTGCCAGCAGCTTTATGGCGGAGAGCTCTGGAAACACCATATATTTT. Translation gives CASSFMAESSGNTIYF.

V is TRBV3-1 (or the pseudogene TRBV3-2) and J is TRBJ1-2; D gene ambiguous. V was cut by 3 bases and J by 4 bases, with 15 bases left in between. CDR1 is LGHDT and CDR2 is YNNKEL in the germline V gene (reference sequence). CDR3 length: 15 amino acids. The CDR3: CASSHPYGEGYGYTF. DNA for the CDR3: TGTGCCAGCAGCCACCCCTACGGGGAAGGCTATGGCTACACCTTC.

DNA for the CDR3: TGTGCCAGCAGCGGGGCAGGGAATTGGGAAGCTTCGTCACCCTTCGGGGGAACTGAAGCTTTCTTT. Protein product: CASSGAGNWEASSPFGGTEAFF. This chain connects TRBV9 to TRBJ1-1; weak D call: TRBD1 (5 bases). Between the trimmed V and J ends, which lost 3 bases and 5 bases, there was a span of 38 bases. The germline V gene has CDR1 SGDLS and CDR2 YYNGEE. CDR3 length equals 22 residues.

V is TRBV6-2 or TRBV6-3 and J is TRBJ1-1; 9 bases align to TRBD1. Trimming cost V 6 bases and J 5 bases; bases outside gene matches: 13. This CDR3 contains 16 residues. Germline V gives CDR1 MNHEY, CDR2 SVGEGT. CDR3 residues: CASSQTLHRGRTEAFF. DNA of the CDR3: TGTGCCAGCAGCCAGACCTTGCACAGGGGGCGGACTGAAGCTTTCTTT.

CDR3 sequence (DNA): TGTGCCAGCAGCTTAGGACAAGACAATGAGCAGTTCTTC. Its translation is CASSLGQDNEQFF. The chain recombines TRBV7-9 with TRBJ2-1; D is undetermined. Germline CDR1 reads SEHNR; CDR2 reads FQNEAQ (reference sequence). V dropped 1 base and J dropped 5 bases, with 6 bases sitting between them. CDR3 length: 13 residues.

The rearrangement joins TRBV19 to TRBJ1-6; no firm D call. Germline V gene lookup returns CDR1 LNHDA and CDR2 SQIVND (reference sequence). The CDR3 sequence is 15 residues long. The V gene lost 0 bases and the J gene lost 4 bases, with 7 bases spanning the gap. CDR3 sequence reads: CASSIDSQYNSPLHF. CDR3 nucleotide sequence: TGTGCCAGTAGTATAGACAGTCAGTATAATTCACCCCTCCACTTT.